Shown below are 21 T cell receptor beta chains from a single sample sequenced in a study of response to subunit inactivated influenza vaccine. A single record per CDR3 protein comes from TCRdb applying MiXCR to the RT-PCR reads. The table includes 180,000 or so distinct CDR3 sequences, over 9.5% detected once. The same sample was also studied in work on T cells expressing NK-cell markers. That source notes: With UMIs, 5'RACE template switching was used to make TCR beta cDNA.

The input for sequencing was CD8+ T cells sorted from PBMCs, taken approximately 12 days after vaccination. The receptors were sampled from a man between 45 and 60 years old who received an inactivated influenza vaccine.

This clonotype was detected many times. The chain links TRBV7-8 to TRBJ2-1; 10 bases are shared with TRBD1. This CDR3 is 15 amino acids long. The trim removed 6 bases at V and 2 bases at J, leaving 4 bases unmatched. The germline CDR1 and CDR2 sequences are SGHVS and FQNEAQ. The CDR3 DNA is TGTGCCAGCAGAGGACAGGGGGTCCCCTACAATGAGCAGTTCTTC. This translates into CASRGQGVPYNEQFF.

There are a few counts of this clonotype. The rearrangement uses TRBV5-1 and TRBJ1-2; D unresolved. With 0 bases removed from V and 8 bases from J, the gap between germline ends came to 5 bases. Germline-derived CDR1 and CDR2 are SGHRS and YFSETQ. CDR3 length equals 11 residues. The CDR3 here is CASSLAGGYTF. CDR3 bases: TGCGCCAGCAGCTTGGCCGGGGGCTACACCTTC.

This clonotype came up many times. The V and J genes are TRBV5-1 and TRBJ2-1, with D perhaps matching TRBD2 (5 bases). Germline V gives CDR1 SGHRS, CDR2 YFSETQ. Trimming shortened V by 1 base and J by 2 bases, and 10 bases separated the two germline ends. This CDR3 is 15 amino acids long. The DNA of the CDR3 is TGCGCCAGCAGCTTGCCCGGGGTCACCTACAATGAGCAGTTCTTC. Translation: CASSLPGVTYNEQFF.

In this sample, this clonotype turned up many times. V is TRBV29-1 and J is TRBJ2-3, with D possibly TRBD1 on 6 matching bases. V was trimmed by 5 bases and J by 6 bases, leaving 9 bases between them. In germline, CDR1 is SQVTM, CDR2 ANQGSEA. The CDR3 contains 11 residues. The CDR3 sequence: CSVRDTDTQYF. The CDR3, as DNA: TGCAGCGTTCGGGACACCGATACGCAGTATTTT.

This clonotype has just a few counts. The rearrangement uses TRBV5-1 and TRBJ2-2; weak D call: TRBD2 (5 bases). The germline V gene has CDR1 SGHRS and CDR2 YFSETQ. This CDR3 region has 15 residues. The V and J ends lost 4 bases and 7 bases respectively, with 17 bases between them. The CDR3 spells CASSNRPAADGELFF. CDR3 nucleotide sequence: TGCGCCAGCAGCAACAGACCAGCAGCGGACGGGGAGCTGTTTTTT.

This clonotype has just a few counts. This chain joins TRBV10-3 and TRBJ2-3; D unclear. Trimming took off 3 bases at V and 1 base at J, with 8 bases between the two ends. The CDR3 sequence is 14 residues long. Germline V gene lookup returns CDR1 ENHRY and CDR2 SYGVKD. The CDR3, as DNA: TGTGCCATCAGTGACTTAGAGGGCACAGATACGCAGTATTTT. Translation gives CAISDLEGTDTQYF.

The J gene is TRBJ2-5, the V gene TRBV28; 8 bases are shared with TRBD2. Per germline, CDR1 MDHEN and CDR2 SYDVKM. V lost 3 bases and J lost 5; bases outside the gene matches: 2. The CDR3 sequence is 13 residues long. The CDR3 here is CASSFGGRETQYF. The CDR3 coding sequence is TGTGCCAGCAGTTTCGGCGGGAGGGAGACCCAGTACTTC.

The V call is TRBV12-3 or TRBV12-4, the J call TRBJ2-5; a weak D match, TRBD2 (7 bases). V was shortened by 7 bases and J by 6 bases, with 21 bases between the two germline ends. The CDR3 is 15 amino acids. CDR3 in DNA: TGTGCCAGCATTCCCCCCGGGGGGCCAGGACAGACCCAGTACTTC. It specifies CASIPPGGPGQTQYF.

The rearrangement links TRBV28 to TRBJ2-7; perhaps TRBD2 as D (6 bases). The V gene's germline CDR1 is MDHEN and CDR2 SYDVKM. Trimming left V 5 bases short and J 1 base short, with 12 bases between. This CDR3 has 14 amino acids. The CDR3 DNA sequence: TGTGCCAGCAGTGGGTATGGGACTTCCTACGAGCAGTACTTC. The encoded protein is CASSGYGTSYEQYF. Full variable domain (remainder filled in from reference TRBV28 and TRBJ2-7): DVKVTQSSRYLVKRTGEKVFLECVQDMDHENMFWYRQDPGLGLRLIYFSYDVKMKEKGDIPEGYSVSREKKERFSLILESASTNQTSMYLCASSGYGTSYEQYFGPGTRLTVT.

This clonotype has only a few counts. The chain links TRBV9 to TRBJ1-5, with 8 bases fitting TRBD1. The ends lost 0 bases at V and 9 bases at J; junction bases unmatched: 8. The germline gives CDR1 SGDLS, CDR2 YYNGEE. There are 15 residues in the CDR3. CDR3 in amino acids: CASSVGGDRRSPQHF. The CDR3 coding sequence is TGTGCCAGCAGCGTAGGGGGGGACAGGCGTTCGCCCCAGCATTTT.

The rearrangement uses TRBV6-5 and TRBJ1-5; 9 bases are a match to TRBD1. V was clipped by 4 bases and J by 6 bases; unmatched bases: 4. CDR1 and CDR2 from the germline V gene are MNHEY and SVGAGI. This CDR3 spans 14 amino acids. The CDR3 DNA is TGTGCCAGCAGTTGGAAGACAGGGGGTCAGCCCCAGCATTTT. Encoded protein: CASSWKTGGQPQHF.

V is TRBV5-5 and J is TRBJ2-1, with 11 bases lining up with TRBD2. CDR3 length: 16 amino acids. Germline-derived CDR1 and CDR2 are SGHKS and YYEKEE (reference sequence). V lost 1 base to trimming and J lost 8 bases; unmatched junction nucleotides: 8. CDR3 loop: CASSLWLLAGVDEQFF. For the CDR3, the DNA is TGTGCCAGCAGCTTGTGGCTACTAGCGGGAGTTGATGAGCAGTTCTTC.

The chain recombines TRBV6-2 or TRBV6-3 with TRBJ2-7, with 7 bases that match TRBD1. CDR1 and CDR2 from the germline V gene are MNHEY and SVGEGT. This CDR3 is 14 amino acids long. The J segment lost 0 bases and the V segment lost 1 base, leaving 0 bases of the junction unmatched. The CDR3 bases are TGTGCCAGCAGTTACTGGGACAGCTCCTACGAGCAGTACTTC. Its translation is CASSYWDSSYEQYF.

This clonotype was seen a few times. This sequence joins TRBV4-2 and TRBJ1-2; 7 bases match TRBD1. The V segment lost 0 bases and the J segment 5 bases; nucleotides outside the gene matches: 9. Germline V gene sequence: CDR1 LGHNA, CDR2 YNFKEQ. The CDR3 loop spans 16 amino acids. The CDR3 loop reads CASSQDDRALPYGYTF. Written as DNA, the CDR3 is TGTGCCAGCAGCCAAGACGACAGGGCCCTACCTTATGGCTACACCTTC.

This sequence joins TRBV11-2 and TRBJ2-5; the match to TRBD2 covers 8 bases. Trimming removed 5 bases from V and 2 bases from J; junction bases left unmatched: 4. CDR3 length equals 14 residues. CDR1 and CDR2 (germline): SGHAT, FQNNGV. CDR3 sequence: CASSRKREQETQYF. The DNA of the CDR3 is TGTGCCAGCAGCCGAAAGCGGGAGCAAGAGACCCAGTACTTC.

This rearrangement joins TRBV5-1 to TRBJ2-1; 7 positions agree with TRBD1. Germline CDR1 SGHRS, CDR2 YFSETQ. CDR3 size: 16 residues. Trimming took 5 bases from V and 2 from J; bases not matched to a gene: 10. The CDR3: CASRLSTGQTYNEQFF. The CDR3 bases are TGCGCCAGCAGACTATCGACAGGGCAGACCTACAATGAGCAGTTCTTC. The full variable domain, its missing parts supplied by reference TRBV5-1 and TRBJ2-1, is KAGVTQTPRYLIKTRGQQVTLSCSPISGHRSVSWYQQTPGQGLQFLFEYFSETQRNKGNFPGRFSGRQFSNSRSEMNVSTLELGDSALYLCASRLSTGQTYNEQFFGPGTRLTVL.

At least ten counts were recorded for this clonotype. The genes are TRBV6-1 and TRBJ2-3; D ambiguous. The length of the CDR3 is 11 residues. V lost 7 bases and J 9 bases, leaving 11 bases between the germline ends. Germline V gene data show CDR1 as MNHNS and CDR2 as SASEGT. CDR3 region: CASTSTQTQYF. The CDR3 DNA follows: TGTGCCAGCACCTCTACTCAAACGCAGTATTTT.

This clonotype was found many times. This chain's CDR3 is CASTPSGTGGNEQFF. CDR3 in DNA: TGTGCCAGCACCCCAAGCGGGACAGGGGGCAATGAGCAGTTCTTC. This rearrangement joins TRBV27 to TRBJ2-1, with 11 nucleotides matching TRBD1. Germline CDR1 is MNHEY and CDR2 is SMNVEV (reference sequence). V shed 7 bases and J 6 bases; nucleotides not matched to a gene: 8. The CDR3 is 15 amino acids.

The CDR3 spells CASSQEGVRMNSPLHF. The CDR3 nucleotides are TGCGCCAGCAGCCAAGAAGGAGTGAGGATGAATTCACCCCTCCACTTT. The V gene is TRBV4-3, the J gene TRBJ1-6; D not certain. Germline lookup yields CDR1 LGHNA and CDR2 YSLEER. This CDR3 spans 16 amino acids. The V end lost 0 bases, the J end lost 7 bases, and 13 bases lay between the germline ends.

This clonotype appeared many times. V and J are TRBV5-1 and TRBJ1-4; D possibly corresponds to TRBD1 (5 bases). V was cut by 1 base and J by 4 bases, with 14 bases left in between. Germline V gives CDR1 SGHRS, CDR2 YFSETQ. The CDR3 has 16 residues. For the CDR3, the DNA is TGCGCCAGCAGCTTGCGCCCGACAGAAAATAATGAAAAACTGTTTTTT. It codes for CASSLRPTENNEKLFF.

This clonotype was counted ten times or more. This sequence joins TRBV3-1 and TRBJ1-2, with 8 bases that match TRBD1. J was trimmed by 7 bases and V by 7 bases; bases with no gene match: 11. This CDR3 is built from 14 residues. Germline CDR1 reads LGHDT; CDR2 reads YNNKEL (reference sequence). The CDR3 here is CASMGTGRYIGYTF. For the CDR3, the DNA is TGTGCCAGCATGGGGACAGGCCGCTACATTGGCTACACCTTC.